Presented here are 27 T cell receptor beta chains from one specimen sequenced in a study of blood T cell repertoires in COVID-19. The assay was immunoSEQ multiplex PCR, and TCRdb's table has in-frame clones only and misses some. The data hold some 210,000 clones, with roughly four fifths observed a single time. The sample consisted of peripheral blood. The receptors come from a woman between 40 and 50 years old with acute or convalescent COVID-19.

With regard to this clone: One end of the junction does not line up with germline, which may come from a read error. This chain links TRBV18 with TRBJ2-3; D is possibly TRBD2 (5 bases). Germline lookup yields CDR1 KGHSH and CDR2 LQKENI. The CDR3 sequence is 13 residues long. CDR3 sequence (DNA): TGTGCCAGCACACCGGACTCTACAGATACGCAGTATTTT. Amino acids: CASTPDSTDTQYF. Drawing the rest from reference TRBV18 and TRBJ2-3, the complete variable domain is NAGVMQNPRHLVRRRGQEARLRCSPMKGHSHVYWYRQLPEEGLKFMVYLQKENIIDESGMPKERFSAEFPKEGPSILRIQQVVRGDSAAYFCASTPDSTDTQYFGPGTRLTVL.

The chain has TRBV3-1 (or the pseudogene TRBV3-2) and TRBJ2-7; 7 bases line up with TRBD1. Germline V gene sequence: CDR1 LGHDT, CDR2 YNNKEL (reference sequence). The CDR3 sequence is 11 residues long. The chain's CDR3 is CAGTDSYEQYF. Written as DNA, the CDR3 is TGTGCTGGGACAGACTCCTACGAGCAGTACTTC.

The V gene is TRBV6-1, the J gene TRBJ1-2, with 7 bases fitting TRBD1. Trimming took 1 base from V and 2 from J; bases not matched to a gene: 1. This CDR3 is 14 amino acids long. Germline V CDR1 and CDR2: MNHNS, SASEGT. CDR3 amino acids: CASSEVRGNYGYTF. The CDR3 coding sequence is TGTGCCAGCAGTGAAGTCAGGGGGAACTATGGCTACACCTTC.

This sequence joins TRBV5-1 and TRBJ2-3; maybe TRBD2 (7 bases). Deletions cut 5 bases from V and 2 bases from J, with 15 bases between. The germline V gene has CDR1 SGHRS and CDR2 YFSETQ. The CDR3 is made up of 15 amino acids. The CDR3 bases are TGCGCCAGCAGTTCTAGGGGGGGTAACACAGATACGCAGTATTTT. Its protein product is CASSSRGGNTDTQYF.

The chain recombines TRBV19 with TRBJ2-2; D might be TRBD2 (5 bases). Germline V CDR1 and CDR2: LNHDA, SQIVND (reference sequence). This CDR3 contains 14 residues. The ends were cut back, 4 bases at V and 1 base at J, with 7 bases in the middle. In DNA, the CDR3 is TGTGCCAGTAGTACCCGGGGGAACACCGGGGAGCTGTTTTTT. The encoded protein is CASSTRGNTGELFF.

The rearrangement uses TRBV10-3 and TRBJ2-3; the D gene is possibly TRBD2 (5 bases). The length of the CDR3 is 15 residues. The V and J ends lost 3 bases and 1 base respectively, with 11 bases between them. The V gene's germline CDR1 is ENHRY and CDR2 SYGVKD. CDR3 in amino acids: CAISDRSGGTDTQYF. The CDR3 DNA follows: TGTGCCATCAGTGACAGGTCCGGGGGCACAGATACGCAGTATTTT.

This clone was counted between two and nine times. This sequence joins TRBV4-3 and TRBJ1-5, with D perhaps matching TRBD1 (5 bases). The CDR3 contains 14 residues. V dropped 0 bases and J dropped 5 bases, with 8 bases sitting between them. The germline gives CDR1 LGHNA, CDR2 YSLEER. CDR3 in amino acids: CASSQEAGHQPQHF. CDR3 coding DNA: TGCGCCAGCAGCCAAGAGGCAGGGCATCAGCCCCAGCATTTT.

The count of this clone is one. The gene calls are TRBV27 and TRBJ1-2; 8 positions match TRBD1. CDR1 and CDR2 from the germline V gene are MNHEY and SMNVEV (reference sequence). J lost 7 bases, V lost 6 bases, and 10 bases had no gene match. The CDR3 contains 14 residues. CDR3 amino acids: CASSATGAASGYTF. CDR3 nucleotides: TGTGCCAGCAGCGCGACAGGGGCCGCGAGTGGCTACACCTTC.

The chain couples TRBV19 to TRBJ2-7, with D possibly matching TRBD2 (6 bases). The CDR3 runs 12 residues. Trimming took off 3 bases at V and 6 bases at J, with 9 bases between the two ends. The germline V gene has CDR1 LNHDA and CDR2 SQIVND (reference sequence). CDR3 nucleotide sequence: TGTGCCAGTAGTATGGGGGGTAGCGAGCAGTACTTC. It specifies CASSMGGSEQYF.

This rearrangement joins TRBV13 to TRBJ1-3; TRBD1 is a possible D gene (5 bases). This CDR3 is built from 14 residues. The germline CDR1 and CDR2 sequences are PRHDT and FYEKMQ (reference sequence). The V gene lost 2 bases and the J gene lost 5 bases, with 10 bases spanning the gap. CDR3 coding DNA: TGTGCCAGCAGCTTACGGGGGTGGCGAAACACCATATATTTT. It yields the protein CASSLRGWRNTIYF.

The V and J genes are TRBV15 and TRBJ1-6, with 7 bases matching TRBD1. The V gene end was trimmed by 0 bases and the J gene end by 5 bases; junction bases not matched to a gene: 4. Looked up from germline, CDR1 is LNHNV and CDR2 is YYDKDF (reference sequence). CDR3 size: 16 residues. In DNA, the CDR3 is TGTGCCACCAGCAGAGATAGCGGGACAGATAATTCACCCCTCCACTTT. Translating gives CATSRDSGTDNSPLHF.

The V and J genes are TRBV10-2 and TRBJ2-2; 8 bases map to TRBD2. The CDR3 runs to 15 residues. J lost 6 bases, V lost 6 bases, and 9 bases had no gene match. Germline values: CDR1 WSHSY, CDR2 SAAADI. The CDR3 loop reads CASRETGLDPGELFF. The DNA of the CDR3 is TGCGCCAGCAGGGAAACGGGACTAGACCCCGGGGAGCTGTTTTTT.

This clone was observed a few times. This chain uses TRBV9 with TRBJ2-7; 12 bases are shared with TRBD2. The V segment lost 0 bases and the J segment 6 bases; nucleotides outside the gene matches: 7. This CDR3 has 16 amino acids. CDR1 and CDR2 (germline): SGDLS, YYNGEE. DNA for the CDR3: TGTGCCAGCAGCGTAGAGGCGGTGGGACTAGCGGGCGAGCAGTACTTC. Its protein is CASSVEAVGLAGEQYF. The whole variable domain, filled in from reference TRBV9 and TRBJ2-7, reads DSGVTQTPKHLITATGQRVTLRCSPRSGDLSVYWYQQSLDQGLQFLIQYYNGEERAKGNILERFSAQQFPDLHSELNLSSLELGDSALYFCASSVEAVGLAGEQYFGPGTRLTVT.

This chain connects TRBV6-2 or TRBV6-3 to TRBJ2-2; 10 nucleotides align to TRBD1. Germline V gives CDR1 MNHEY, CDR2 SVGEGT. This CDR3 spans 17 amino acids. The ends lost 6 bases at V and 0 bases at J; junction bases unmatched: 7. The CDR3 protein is CASSHPGQGTNTGELFF. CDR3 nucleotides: TGTGCCAGCAGCCATCCGGGACAGGGGACGAACACCGGGGAGCTGTTTTTT.

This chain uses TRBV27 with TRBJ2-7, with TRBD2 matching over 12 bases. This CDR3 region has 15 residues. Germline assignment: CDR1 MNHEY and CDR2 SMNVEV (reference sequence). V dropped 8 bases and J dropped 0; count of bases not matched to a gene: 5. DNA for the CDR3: TGTGCCAGCCGACTAGCGGGAGAGGACTCCTACGAGCAGTACTTC. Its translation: CASRLAGEDSYEQYF.

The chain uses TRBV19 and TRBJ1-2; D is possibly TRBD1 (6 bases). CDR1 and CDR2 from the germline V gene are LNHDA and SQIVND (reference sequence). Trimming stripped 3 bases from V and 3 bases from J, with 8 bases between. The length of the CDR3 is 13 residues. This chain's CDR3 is CASSIEGDYGYTF. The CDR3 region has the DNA TGTGCCAGTAGTATTGAGGGGGACTATGGCTACACCTTC.

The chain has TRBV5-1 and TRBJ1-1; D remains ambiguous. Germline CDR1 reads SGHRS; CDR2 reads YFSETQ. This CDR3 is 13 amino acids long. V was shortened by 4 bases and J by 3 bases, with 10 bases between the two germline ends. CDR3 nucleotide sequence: TGCGCCAGCAGCGTCCGGGAGGACACTGAAGCTTTCTTT. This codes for CASSVREDTEAFF. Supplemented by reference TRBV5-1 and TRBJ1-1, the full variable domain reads KAGVTQTPRYLIKTRGQQVTLSCSPISGHRSVSWYQQTPGQGLQFLFEYFSETQRNKGNFPGRFSGRQFSNSRSEMNVSTLELGDSALYLCASSVREDTEAFFGQGTRLTVV.

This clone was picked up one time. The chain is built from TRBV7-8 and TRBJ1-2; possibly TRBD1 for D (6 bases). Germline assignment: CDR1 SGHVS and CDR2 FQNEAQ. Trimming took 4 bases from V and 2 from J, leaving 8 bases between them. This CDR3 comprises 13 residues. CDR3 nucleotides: TGTGCCAGCAGCTGGACAGAGAACTATGGCTACACCTTC. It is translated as CASSWTENYGYTF. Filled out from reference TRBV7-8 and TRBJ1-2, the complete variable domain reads GAGVSQSPRYKVAKRGQDVALRCDPISGHVSLFWYQQALGQGPEFLTYFQNEAQLDKSGLPSDRFFAERPEGSVSTLKIQRTQQEDSAVYLCASSWTENYGYTFGSGTRLTVV.

This CDR3 is CASSLRTSGSVDEQFF. CDR3 DNA sequence: TGTGCCAGCAGCTTACGGACTAGCGGGAGTGTGGATGAGCAGTTCTTC. V and J are TRBV7-7 and TRBJ2-1, with 13 bases lining up with TRBD2. The ends lost 2 bases at V and 8 bases at J; junction bases unmatched: 6. This CDR3 contains 16 residues. CDR1 is SSHAT, CDR2 FNYEAQ, per germline (reference sequence). The whole variable domain, filled in from reference TRBV7-7 and TRBJ2-1, reads GAGVSQSPRYKVTKRGQDVTLRCDPISSHATLYWYQQALGQGPEFLTYFNYEAQPDKSGLPSDRFSAERPEGSISTLTIQRTEQRDSAMYRCASSLRTSGSVDEQFFGPGTRLTVL.

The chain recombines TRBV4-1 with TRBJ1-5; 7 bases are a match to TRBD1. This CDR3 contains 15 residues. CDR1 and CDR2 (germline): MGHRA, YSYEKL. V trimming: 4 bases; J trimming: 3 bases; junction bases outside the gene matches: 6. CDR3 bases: TGCGCCAGCAGCCCTGAGGGACAGTCCAATCAGCCCCAGCATTTT. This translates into CASSPEGQSNQPQHF.

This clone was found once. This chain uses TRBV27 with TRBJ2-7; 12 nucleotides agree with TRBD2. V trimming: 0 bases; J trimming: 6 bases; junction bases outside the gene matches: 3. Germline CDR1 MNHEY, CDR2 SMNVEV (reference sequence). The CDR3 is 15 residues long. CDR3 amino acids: CASSLSPSGRGEQYF. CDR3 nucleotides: TGTGCCAGCAGTTTATCTCCTAGCGGGAGGGGCGAGCAGTACTTC.

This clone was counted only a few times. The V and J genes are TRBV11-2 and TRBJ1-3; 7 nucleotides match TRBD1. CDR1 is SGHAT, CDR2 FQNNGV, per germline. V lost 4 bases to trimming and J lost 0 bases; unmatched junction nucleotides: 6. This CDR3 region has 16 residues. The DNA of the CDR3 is TGTGCCAGCAGCTCGGGACAGTTATACTCTGGAAACACCATATATTTT. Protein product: CASSSGQLYSGNTIYF.

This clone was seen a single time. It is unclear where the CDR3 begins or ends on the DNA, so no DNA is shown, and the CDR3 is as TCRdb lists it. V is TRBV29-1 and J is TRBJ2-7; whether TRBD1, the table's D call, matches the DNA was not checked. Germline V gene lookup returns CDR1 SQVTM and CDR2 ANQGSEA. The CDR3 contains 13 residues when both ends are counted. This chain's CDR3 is CSVGSGTDRPQNF.

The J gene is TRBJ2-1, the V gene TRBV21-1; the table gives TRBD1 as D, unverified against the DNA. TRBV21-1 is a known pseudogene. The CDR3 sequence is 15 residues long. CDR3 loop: CASSKAGTLIGEQFF. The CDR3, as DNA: TGTGCCAGCAGCAAAGCGGGGACACTAATAGGAGAGCAGTTCTTC.

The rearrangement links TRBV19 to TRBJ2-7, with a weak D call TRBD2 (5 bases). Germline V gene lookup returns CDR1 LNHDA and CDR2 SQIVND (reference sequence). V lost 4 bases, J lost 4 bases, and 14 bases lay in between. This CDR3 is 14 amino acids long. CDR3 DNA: TGTGCCAGTAGTACGGGCGGACTGAGGTACGAGCAGTACTTC. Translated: CASSTGGLRYEQYF.

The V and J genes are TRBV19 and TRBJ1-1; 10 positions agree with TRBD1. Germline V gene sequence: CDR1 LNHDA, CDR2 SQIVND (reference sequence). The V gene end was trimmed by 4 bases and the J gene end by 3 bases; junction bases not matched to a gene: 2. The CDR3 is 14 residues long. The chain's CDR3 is CASSKGQGYTEAFF. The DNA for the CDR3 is TGTGCCAGTAGTAAGGGACAGGGGTACACTGAAGCTTTCTTT.

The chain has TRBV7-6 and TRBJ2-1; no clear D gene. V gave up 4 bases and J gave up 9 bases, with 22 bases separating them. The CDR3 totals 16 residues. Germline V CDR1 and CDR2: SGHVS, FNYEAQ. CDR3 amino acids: CASSSIKTVAGGEQFF. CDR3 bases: TGTGCCAGCAGCTCCATCAAAACAGTGGCCGGTGGTGAGCAGTTCTTC.